The 30 T cell receptor beta chains listed next were all sequenced from one sample in a study of CD8+ T cells in alopecia areata. As the sequencing template, cDNA was produced by extracting RNA and reverse transcribing it. Libraries were prepared by immunoSEQ multiplex PCR; TCRdb keeps only in-frame clonotypes and omits some of them. In the table there are 150,000 to 200,000 clones, more than 55% of which are singletons. This sample's treatment: oral pan-JAK inhibitor, 5-10 mg twice daily. The specimen comprised CD4+ T cells sorted from blood, sampled around week 50, from a patient treated with tofacitinib. These receptors all come from a human donor with alopecia areata.

Only one count was recorded for this clone. This rearrangement joins TRBV9 to TRBJ1-2; D is unresolved. With 5 bases removed from V and 5 bases from J, the gap between germline ends came to 13 bases. This CDR3 has 13 amino acids. Germline CDR1 reads SGDLS; CDR2 reads YYNGEE. CDR3 sequence: CASRNDPTYGYTF. DNA of the CDR3: TGTGCCAGCAGAAATGACCCGACATATGGCTACACCTTC.

V usage is TRBV5-1 and J usage is TRBJ2-3; TRBD1 matches at 9 bases. This CDR3 contains 20 residues. Germline V gene data show CDR1 as SGHRS and CDR2 as YFSETQ. Trimming took 4 bases from V and 0 from J; bases not matched to a gene: 18. Here the CDR3 DNA reads TGCGCCAGCAGCAACCGGGACAGGGAAAATTTTGTCCCTAGCACAGATACGCAGTATTTT. Protein product: CASSNRDRENFVPSTDTQYF.

The gene calls are TRBV7-2 and TRBJ2-1, with 7 bases aligning to TRBD2. This CDR3 region has 15 residues. After removal of 2 bases from V and 7 bases from J, the junction contained 8 bases not matched to a gene. Germline V lookup: CDR1 SGHTA, CDR2 FQGNSA. The CDR3 region is CASSLSGTTTNEQFF. DNA for the CDR3: TGTGCCAGCAGCTTATCCGGGACTACCACAAATGAGCAGTTCTTC.

The chain joins TRBV30 to TRBJ1-6; tentatively, D is TRBD1 (6 bases). The germline V and J ends were trimmed by 3 bases and 0 bases, with 12 bases remaining between them. This CDR3 has 16 residues. The germline gives CDR1 GTSNPN, CDR2 SVGIG (reference sequence). CDR3 sequence reads: CAWRNRDYSYNSPLHF. In nucleotides, the CDR3 is TGTGCCTGGAGGAACAGGGACTACTCCTATAATTCACCCCTCCACTTT. Together with reference TRBV30 and TRBJ1-6, the CDR3 gives the full variable domain: SQTIHQWPATLVQPVGSPLSLECTVEGTSNPNLYWYRQAAGRGLQLLFYSVGIGQISSEVPQNLSASRPQDRQFILSSKKLLLSDSGFYLCAWRNRDYSYNSPLHFGNGTRLTVT.

This rearrangement joins TRBV5-1 to TRBJ1-5; tentative D call: TRBD1 (6 bases). CDR3 size: 15 residues. CDR1 and CDR2 (germline): SGHRS, YFSETQ. Trimming pared 0 bases from V and 7 bases from J, leaving 14 bases between. The CDR3 spells CASSLDTGKGQPQHF. The CDR3 DNA sequence: TGCGCCAGCAGCTTGGACACAGGGAAGGGGCAGCCCCAGCATTTT.

The chain has TRBV14 and TRBJ2-7; D possibly corresponds to TRBD1 (6 bases). This CDR3 spans 16 amino acids. V lost 3 bases, J lost 0 bases, and 15 bases lay in between. CDR1 is SGHDN and CDR2 is FVKESK in the germline V gene. This chain's CDR3 is CASSQVSRGTSYEQYF. The CDR3 bases are TGTGCCAGCAGCCAGGTTTCTAGGGGGACCTCCTACGAGCAGTACTTC.

This sequence joins TRBV25-1 and TRBJ1-1; D perhaps matches TRBD1 (6 bases). This CDR3 spans 13 amino acids. Germline loops: CDR1 MGHDK, CDR2 SYGVNS. The V and J ends lost 2 bases and 11 bases respectively, with 15 bases between them. The CDR3 coding sequence is TGTGCCAGCAGTGAAGTTAGGGGGTTTCGGGCTTTCTTT. This encodes CASSEVRGFRAFF. Drawing the rest from reference TRBV25-1 and TRBJ1-1, the complete variable domain is EADIYQTPRYLVIGTGKKITLECSQTMGHDKMYWYQQDPGMELHLIHYSYGVNSTEKGDLSSESTVSRIRTEHFPLTLESARPSHTSQYLCASSEVRGFRAFFGQGTRLTVV.

This rearrangement joins TRBV6-5 to TRBJ1-2, with D perhaps matching TRBD1 (6 bases). V gave up 0 bases and J gave up 8 bases, with 16 bases separating them. The CDR3 is 15 residues long. CDR1 is MNHEY and CDR2 is SVGAGI in the germline V gene. The CDR3 bases are TGTGCCAGCAGTTACTCCTTCGGGGGGCTAGGCGGCTACACCTTC. Protein sequence: CASSYSFGGLGGYTF.

The chain combines TRBV5-6 with TRBJ2-7, with D unclear. The CDR3 runs 12 residues. CDR1 is SGHDT and CDR2 is YYEEEE in the germline V gene. The V end lost 2 bases, the J end lost 6 bases, and 9 bases lay between the germline ends. CDR3 in amino acids: CASSLIRSEQYF. For the CDR3, the DNA is TGTGCCAGCAGCTTAATACGCTCCGAGCAGTACTTC.

V is TRBV15 and J is TRBJ2-2, with unresolved D. Germline CDR1 reads LNHNV; CDR2 reads YYDKDF (reference sequence). The V end was cut by 4 bases, the J end by 2 bases, with 8 bases between. The CDR3 loop spans 14 amino acids. Written as DNA, the CDR3 is TGTGCCACCAGCACCGGACCCAACACCGGGGAGCTGTTTTTT. It specifies CATSTGPNTGELFF.

The chain carries TRBV5-1 and TRBJ2-5, with a possible D match to TRBD2 (5 bases). From germline, CDR1 is SGHRS and CDR2 YFSETQ. V was cut by 0 bases and J by 6 bases, with 9 bases left in between. The CDR3 loop spans 13 amino acids. The CDR3 bases are TGCGCCAGCAGCTTGGACGGGGTGAAGACCCAGTACTTC. Translated, it gives CASSLDGVKTQYF.

CDR3 in amino acids: CASSVLGTSYNEQFF. As DNA, the CDR3 is TGTGCCAGCAGCGTTTTAGGGACCTCCTACAATGAGCAGTTCTTC. The V and J genes are TRBV9 and TRBJ2-1, with D perhaps assigned TRBD1 or TRBD2 (5 bases each). The V and J ends lost 2 bases and 0 bases respectively, with 9 bases between them. CDR3 size: 15 residues. CDR1 is SGDLS, CDR2 YYNGEE, per germline. The full variable domain, rest sourced from reference TRBV9 and TRBJ2-1, is DSGVTQTPKHLITATGQRVTLRCSPRSGDLSVYWYQQSLDQGLQFLIQYYNGEERAKGNILERFSAQQFPDLHSELNLSSLELGDSALYFCASSVLGTSYNEQFFGPGTRLTVL.

The table lists this clone with a count of one. The J gene is TRBJ1-1, the V gene TRBV7-9; D is undetermined. Looked up from germline, CDR1 is SEHNR and CDR2 is FQNEAQ (reference sequence). The V and J ends lost 1 base and 8 bases respectively, with 8 bases between them. The CDR3 length is 12 residues. The DNA for the CDR3 is TGTGCCAGCAGCTTAGAGAACTCGGAAGCTTTCTTT. It is translated as CASSLENSEAFF.

The table lists this clone with many counts. This chain joins TRBV10-3 and TRBJ2-7, with 8 bases that match TRBD1. CDR3 size: 12 residues. V shed 8 bases, J shed 0 bases, and the junction held 0 bases outside the gene matches. Germline V CDR1 and CDR2: ENHRY, SYGVKD. The CDR3 spells CAIGQGSYEQYF. CDR3 DNA sequence: TGTGCCATCGGACAGGGCTCCTACGAGCAGTACTTC.

The rearrangement joins TRBV30 to TRBJ1-1; 7 nucleotides line up with TRBD1. The CDR3 loop spans 15 amino acids. Germline CDR1 and CDR2: GTSNPN and SVGIG (reference sequence). V was pared by 3 bases and J by 0 bases, with 7 bases of the junction left unmatched. CDR3 DNA sequence: TGTGCCTGGAGCCGGCCGGGACAGATGAACACTGAAGCTTTCTTT. It encodes CAWSRPGQMNTEAFF.

This clone was observed a handful of times. The chain has TRBV4-3 and TRBJ2-2; tentative D call: TRBD1 (5 bases). The CDR3 spans 13 residues. Germline V gives CDR1 LGHNA, CDR2 YSLEER. The V gene lost 2 bases and the J gene lost 5 bases, with 6 bases spanning the gap. The CDR3 loop is CASSQQGTGELFF. CDR3 DNA: TGCGCCAGCAGCCAACAGGGAACCGGGGAGCTGTTTTTT.

The chain has TRBV29-1 and TRBJ1-1; D remains unclear. This CDR3 is built from 14 residues. Germline V lookup: CDR1 SQVTM, CDR2 ANQGSEA. V was clipped by 4 bases and J by 0 bases, with 12 bases between them. CDR3 coding DNA: TGCAGCGTTGCCCCGGGGAGCATGAACACTGAAGCTTTCTTT. Encoded protein: CSVAPGSMNTEAFF.

The CDR3 region is CSVRPGLQLNEQFF. The CDR3 DNA follows: TGCAGCGTTAGACCGGGATTACAACTCAATGAGCAGTTCTTC. The chain carries TRBV29-1 and TRBJ2-1, with D possibly matching TRBD2 (5 bases). This CDR3 contains 14 residues. CDR1 is SQVTM and CDR2 is ANQGSEA in the germline V gene. Trimming took off 5 bases at V and 6 bases at J, with 17 bases between the two ends.

V gene TRBV6-1 combines with J gene TRBJ2-2; a weak D match, TRBD1 (5 bases). Germline CDR1 is MNHNS and CDR2 is SASEGT. V lost 7 bases, J lost 5 bases, and 8 bases lay in between. The CDR3 totals 12 residues. Here the CDR3 reads CASTRDTGELFF. The CDR3 coding sequence is TGTGCCAGCACCAGGGATACCGGGGAGCTGTTTTTT.

The genes are TRBV9 and TRBJ2-5, with D maybe TRBD2 (5 bases). Trimming removed 7 bases from V and 1 base from J, with 8 bases in between. The CDR3 runs 12 residues. From germline, CDR1 is SGDLS and CDR2 YYNGEE. CDR3 sequence (DNA): TGTGCCAGCTCGGGAATCCAAGAGACCCAGTACTTC. Protein: CASSGIQETQYF.

The V call is TRBV19, the J call TRBJ1-6; the match to TRBD1 covers 7 bases. Losses at the gene ends were 3 bases for V and 6 bases for J; bases not matched to a gene: 11. Germline CDR1 reads LNHDA; CDR2 reads SQIVND (reference sequence). This CDR3 is 17 amino acids long. CDR3: CASSIDRAFGGNSPLHF. The CDR3 DNA is TGTGCCAGTAGTATCGACAGGGCCTTCGGTGGTAATTCACCCCTCCACTTT.

This clone has more than one count but fewer than ten. The chain combines TRBV5-1 with TRBJ2-3, with D maybe TRBD1 (6 bases). CDR3 length: 13 residues. V was cut by 3 bases and J by 3 bases, with 8 bases left in between. Per germline, CDR1 SGHRS and CDR2 YFSETQ. The CDR3 DNA sequence: TGCGCCAGCAGCTCAACAGGGACAGATACGCAGTATTTT. This gives the protein CASSSTGTDTQYF.

The table lists this clone with a few counts. V and J are TRBV29-1 and TRBJ2-7, with 7 bases fitting TRBD2. Per the germline V gene, CDR1 is SQVTM and CDR2 is ANQGSEA. The CDR3 is 14 amino acids. V was pared by 7 bases and J by 2 bases, with 11 bases of the junction left unmatched. The CDR3 protein is CSAGGAGITYEQYF. In nucleotides, the CDR3 is TGCAGCGCCGGTGGAGCGGGGATAACCTACGAGCAGTACTTC.

This clone was detected only a few times. The chain uses TRBV5-1 and TRBJ2-3; D is possibly TRBD2 (5 bases). This CDR3 comprises 13 residues. The V gene's germline CDR1 is SGHRS and CDR2 YFSETQ. Trimming cost V 0 bases and J 7 bases, with 9 bases left between them. The CDR3 DNA is TGCGCCAGCAGCTTGGGGGAGATGAATACGCAGTATTTT. This gives the protein CASSLGEMNTQYF.

The chain is built from TRBV7-2 and TRBJ1-1; D gene unclear. Germline CDR1 reads SGHTA; CDR2 reads FQGNSA. This CDR3 is built from 13 residues. V shed 5 bases and J shed 4 bases, with 11 bases lying between them. The CDR3 reads CASSAGSSTEAFF. CDR3 DNA: TGTGCCAGCAGCGCCGGAAGCAGCACTGAAGCTTTCTTT.

This chain uses TRBV10-3 with TRBJ1-1, with a weak D call TRBD1 (5 bases). Germline V gene data show CDR1 as ENHRY and CDR2 as SYGVKD. Trimming took 0 bases from V and 4 from J, leaving 15 bases between them. This CDR3 is 16 amino acids long. The CDR3 sequence is CAISESTGGWGTEAFF. CDR3 nucleotides: TGTGCCATCAGTGAGTCGACCGGGGGTTGGGGCACTGAAGCTTTCTTT.

A few counts support this clone. The J gene is TRBJ2-7, the V gene TRBV6-6; unclear D gene. Trimming took 3 bases from V and 5 from J, leaving 17 bases between them. Germline V gene sequence: CDR1 MNHNY, CDR2 SVGAGI (reference sequence). The CDR3 has 15 amino acids. CDR3: CASSYRPKKGDEQYF. Written as DNA, the CDR3 is TGTGCCAGCAGTTATCGTCCCAAAAAGGGCGACGAGCAGTACTTC.

The genes are TRBV30 and TRBJ1-2; D is uncertain. V was clipped by 0 bases and J by 5 bases, with 22 bases between them. Looked up from germline, CDR1 is GTSNPN and CDR2 is SVGIG (reference sequence). The CDR3 covers 17 residues. Here the CDR3 DNA reads TGTGCCTGGAGTGTCCCACACGATGGACGGGCTGGGTATGGCTACACCTTC. Amino acid sequence: CAWSVPHDGRAGYGYTF. Using reference TRBV30 and TRBJ1-2 for the parts outside the CDR3, the full variable domain is SQTIHQWPATLVQPVGSPLSLECTVEGTSNPNLYWYRQAAGRGLQLLFYSVGIGQISSEVPQNLSASRPQDRQFILSSKKLLLSDSGFYLCAWSVPHDGRAGYGYTFGSGTRLTVV.

V usage is TRBV29-1 and J usage is TRBJ2-1; 12 bases match TRBD2. The germline V gene encodes CDR1 SQVTM and CDR2 ANQGSEA. The CDR3 contains 15 residues. V dropped 5 bases and J dropped 6; count of bases not matched to a gene: 8. The CDR3: CSVTRTSGATNEQFF. The CDR3 DNA reads as TGCAGCGTTACCCGGACTAGCGGGGCGACCAATGAGCAGTTCTTC.

Notes on this clone: The sample has other DNA sequences that encode this CDR3 too. V is TRBV29-1 and J is TRBJ1-1, with 7 bases fitting TRBD1. With 7 bases clipped from V and 7 bases from J, the junction kept 3 bases outside the gene matches. The CDR3 contains 10 residues. The germline V gene has CDR1 SQVTM and CDR2 ANQGSEA. CDR3 in amino acids: CSARQGEAFF. CDR3 nucleotide sequence: TGCAGCGCCAGACAGGGTGAAGCTTTCTTT. Together with reference TRBV29-1 and TRBJ1-1, the CDR3 gives the full variable domain: SAVISQKPSRDICQRGTSLTIQCQVDSQVTMMFWYRQQPGQSLTLIATANQGSEATYESGFVIDKFPISRPNLTFSTLTVSNMSPEDSSIYLCSARQGEAFFGQGTRLTVV.